These T cell receptor beta chains were read from a single sample in a study of human T cells and chemical hapten exposure. TCRdb called the RACE reads again in MiXCR, with one record for every CDR3 protein. The data show 340,000 or so distinct CDR3 sequences, approximately 6.9% seen once. The specimen was whole blood, collected in connection with sensitization to the hapten diphenylcyclopropenone (DPC). The origin of the receptors is a woman between 18 and 29 years old with alopecia areata. Some clones in this sample may be carry-over from other donors' samples. Both conserved end residues are part of each CDR3. D genes are given only for firm matches. Where a row states a size, it is once, few, many or the class of an expanded clone; other rows omit it.

j_call | v_call | d_call | clone_size | cdr3_nt | cdr3_aa
TRBJ2-1 | TRBV7-2 | TRBD1 | . | TGTGCCGGCAGCCAGACAGGGGGCCCCTACAATGAGCAGTTCTTC | CAGSQTGGPYNEQFF
TRBJ1-2 | TRBV7-8 | . | . | TGTGCCAGCAGCTTAAGAAGTTTTAAGGGGATTGGCTACACCTTC | CASSLRSFKGIGYTF
TRBJ1-4 | TRBV6-6 | . | . | TGTGCCAGCAGTTATGGGCAGGAGGGTGAAAAACTGTTTTTT | CASSYGQEGEKLFF
TRBJ2-7 | TRBV6-2/TRBV6-3 | . | few | TGTGCCAGCAGTTACCCCCAGGAGAAGGGGCCGATCCCCTTCTACGAGCAGTACTTC | CASSYPQEKGPIPFYEQYF
TRBJ2-3 | TRBV5-1 | . | . | TGCGCCAGCAGCTTGGGAATAGGGCAGGGGACAGATACGCAGTATTTT | CASSLGIGQGTDTQYF
TRBJ2-2 | TRBV18 | . | few | TGTGCCAGCTCCAACCACCCCGACAGGAACACCGGGGAGCTGTTTTTT | CASSNHPDRNTGELFF
TRBJ1-5 | TRBV18 | . | . | TGTGCCAGTTCCACCGGGATGGGCAATCAGCCCCAGCATTTT | CASSTGMGNQPQHF
TRBJ1-3 | TRBV12-3/TRBV12-4 | TRBD1 | few | TGTGCCAGCAGCCCTAATGACAGGGTTGGAAACACCATATATTTT | CASSPNDRVGNTIYF
TRBJ2-7 | TRBV9 | . | few | TGTGCCAGCAGCAAGGGGTTGGAAGAGCAGTACTTC | CASSKGLEEQYF
TRBJ1-5 | TRBV12-3/TRBV12-4 | TRBD1 | . | TGTGCCACAGCAGGGGGGAATAGCAATCAGCCCCAGCATTTT | CATAGGNSNQPQHF
TRBJ2-7 | TRBV5-5 | . | many | TGTGCCAGCAGCTTGGTGGGGGGCCTATACGAGCAGTACTTC | CASSLVGGLYEQYF
TRBJ1-2 | TRBV4-2 | TRBD1 | few | TGTGCCAGCAGCCACCGATCAGACAGGGGCTCGTATGGCTACACCTTC | CASSHRSDRGSYGYTF
TRBJ2-5 | TRBV7-9 | . | many | TGTGCCAGCAGCTTAGGACAGTACCAAGAGACCCAGTACTTC | CASSLGQYQETQYF
TRBJ2-3 | TRBV12-3/TRBV12-4 | . | . | TGTGCCAGCAGGAGTAGCGCAGATACGCAGTATTTT | CASRSSADTQYF
TRBJ2-5 | TRBV5-1 | TRBD2 | . | TGCGCCAGCAGCTTGGCCAGCGGGGTGATCGCGGGAGAGACCCAGTACTTC | CASSLASGVIAGETQYF
TRBJ1-4 | TRBV7-2 | . | many | TGTGCCAGCAGTGCACCCACCCTGGCGGGGAAACTGTTTTTT | CASSAPTLAGKLFF
TRBJ2-7 | TRBV6-5 | . | few | TGTGCCAGCAGTTACTCCCCCGGGGTCGAGCAGTACTTC | CASSYSPGVEQYF
TRBJ2-7 | TRBV6-2/TRBV6-3 | . | . | TGTGCCAGCAGTTACTCACGTGGGGCGACCTACGAGCAGTACTTC | CASSYSRGATYEQYF
TRBJ1-6 | TRBV12-3/TRBV12-4 | . | few | TGTGCCAGCAGTTTAAGGACAGACCATTCACCCCTCCACTTT | CASSLRTDHSPLHF
TRBJ2-5 | TRBV5-1 | . | many | TGCGCCAGCAGCTTGGGTCGGGGGCCCGGGGAGACCCAGTACTTC | CASSLGRGPGETQYF
TRBJ1-5 | TRBV6-1 | TRBD1 | many | TGTGCCAGCAGGGAAGCCGGGACAGGGGGCAATCAGCCCCAGCATTTT | CASREAGTGGNQPQHF
TRBJ2-5 | TRBV29-1 | . | many | TGCAGCGCTTACGGGGAACAAGAGACCCAGTACTTC | CSAYGEQETQYF
TRBJ2-3 | TRBV29-1 | . | many | TGCAGCGTGGGGTGGTCCACAGATACGCAGTATTTT | CSVGWSTDTQYF
TRBJ2-3 | TRBV6-6 | . | few | TGTGCCAGCAGTTCGTTAGCCTTCACAGATACGCAGTATTTT | CASSSLAFTDTQYF
TRBJ2-2 | TRBV7-2 | TRBD2 | many | TGTGCCAGCAGCTGGAGACCGGGACTATCTTGGGGGGAGCTGTTTTTT | CASSWRPGLSWGELFF
TRBJ2-3 | TRBV15 | TRBD2 | . | TGTGCCACCAGCCCCCTGGGAGGGCAGGGCCTCACAGATACGCAGTATTTT | CATSPLGGQGLTDTQYF
TRBJ2-3 | TRBV5-4 | . | . | TGTGCCAGCAGTCAGGAACGGACTAGCACAGATACGCAGTATTTT | CASSQERTSTDTQYF
TRBJ1-1 | TRBV3-1 | . | many | TGTGCCAGCAGCCAAGTAACAGGTCTACGGGAAGCTTTCTTT | CASSQVTGLREAFF
TRBJ1-3 | TRBV6-5 | . | . | TGTGCCAGCAGCCGTGGACTGCCCTCTGGAAACACCATATATTTT | CASSRGLPSGNTIYF
TRBJ2-7 | TRBV6-2/TRBV6-3 | . | many | TGTGCCAGCTCTCAGGATGGGGGGCGTTACGAGCAGTACTTC | CASSQDGGRYEQYF
TRBJ1-1 | TRBV12-3/TRBV12-4 | . | few | TGTGCCAGCAGGGGTCTGACAGTGAACACTGAAGCTTTCTTT | CASRGLTVNTEAFF
TRBJ2-1 | TRBV28 | . | . | TGTGCCAGTTACAGGGTCGACAATGAGCAGTTCTTC | CASYRVDNEQFF
TRBJ1-2 | TRBV6-5 | . | . | TGTGCCAGCAGCACATTTAACTATGGCTACACCTTC | CASSTFNYGYTF
TRBJ2-4 | TRBV20-1 | . | many | TGCAGTGTTTTTGAAGCAGCAGGGTCGTTGGCCAAAAACATTCAGTACTTC | CSVFEAAGSLAKNIQYF
TRBJ2-3 | TRBV7-2 | . | . | TGTGCCAGCAGCTTATATCCCCCCGGCAGCGACACAGATACGCAGTATTTT | CASSLYPPGSDTDTQYF
TRBJ2-1 | TRBV28 | . | many | TGTGCCAGCAGTCGATCCGGGACAACCTACAATGAGCAGTTCTTC | CASSRSGTTYNEQFF
TRBJ1-1 | TRBV7-9 | . | . | TGTGCCAGCAGCTTAGGGCAGGGGAAGTTTACTGAAGCTTTCTTT | CASSLGQGKFTEAFF
TRBJ1-2 | TRBV12-3/TRBV12-4 | . | . | TGTGCCAGCAGTCCCTCAGGCTATGGCTACACCTTC | CASSPSGYGYTF
TRBJ2-7 | TRBV20-1 | . | few | TGCAGTGCTAGGGATGATTTGGGTTGGAGGCAGTACTTC | CSARDDLGWRQYF
TRBJ1-2 | TRBV12-3/TRBV12-4 | . | few | TGTGCCAGCAGTTTCATCTGGGGGGAATATGGCTACACCTTC | CASSFIWGEYGYTF
TRBJ2-1 | TRBV18 | TRBD1 | few | TGTGCCAGCTCACCATCCTTGACAGGGTACAATGAGCAGTTCTTC | CASSPSLTGYNEQFF
TRBJ1-3 | TRBV4-3 | . | . | TGCGCCGGCAGCCAAGATCGGACTCCTGGAAACACCATATATTTT | CAGSQDRTPGNTIYF
TRBJ1-6 | TRBV7-2 | . | . | TGTGCCAGCAGCTTAGAGAGGGGCACCAATTCACCCCTCCACTTT | CASSLERGTNSPLHF
TRBJ1-1 | TRBV4-3 | . | . | TGCGCCAGCAGCCAAGAGGACAGACTTTCTGAAGCTTTCTTT | CASSQEDRLSEAFF
TRBJ2-7 | TRBV5-8 | TRBD1 | . | TGTGCCAGCAGCCGAAAGGGGGCAAGCCTCTACGAGCAGTACTTC | CASSRKGASLYEQYF